This T cell receptor beta chain was profiled in a study of monozygotic twins with inflammatory bowel disease. Nested amplification of TCRalpha and TCRbeta cDNA involved two PCRs of roughly 17 and 9 cycles. TCRdb reprocessed the 5' RACE reads and stores each CDR3 protein as one record, lacking DNA. The sample has about 160,000 distinct CDR3 sequences. There are 15 residues in the CDR3. Germline CDR1 is SGHTA and CDR2 is FQGNSA. A word on this clonotype: No antigen is known for it.

Study-wide points: Patient-specific immunosuppressive treatments may have made repertoires more variable. IBD patients, compared with healthy twins, shared fewer clonotypes with others (especially with disease activity).

Whole blood without T cell sorting served as the source of isolated total RNA. The V call is TRBV7-2, the J call TRBJ1-2; absent DNA, TCRdb's TRBD1 call cannot be checked. This receptor was obtained from a human donor with ulcerative colitis or Crohn's disease, or a healthy co-twin of an affected twin (not recorded which). Sequenced material: blood. CDR3 residues: CASSPRDRGGYGYTF.